This T cell receptor beta chain was sequenced during a study of blood T cell repertoires in COVID-19 (dated by TCRdb to the early 2020s). In terms of the full investigation: Samples covering the acute and convalescent phases of COVID-19 were provided by collaborators in the United States, Italy and Spain. The prospective study material was composed of cDNA or gDNA derived from T cells, B-cell-depleted T cells, or PBMCs. The dataset comprised deeply sampled blood TCRbeta repertoires from subjects exposed to, actively infected with, or recovered from COVID-19. The repertoires were made available in a free public database intended to serve as a resource for research on the immune response to SARS-CoV-2. The samples were drawn from two sources: the first 160 participants of the ongoing ImmuneRACE study, and approximately 1,300 subjects contributed by 6 global collaborators. Nearly every sample came with metadata listing a de-identified subject ID, COVID-19 status, age in years and sex. Where available, HLA class I and class II types were obtained from metadata supplied by the sample provider rather than from assay-based typing.

Turning to this clone: This receptor's antigen is unknown. The input lacks base qualities; no much larger clone sits a single base away.

The collaborating institutions used their own protocols to collect whole blood in K2EDTA tubes. For TCRbeta analysis, collaborator samples were shipped as frozen whole blood, as isolated PBMCs, or as DNA extracted from either sample type. Including the terminal cysteine and phenylalanine, the CDR3 comprises 17 residues. The retained sequence is limited to the CDR3, 51 bases, with the frame set at the first base. For this chain, trimming is 1 base at the V end and 5 bases at the J end, and the number of junction bases without a gene match is 9. Looking up the germline V gene yields CDR1 LGHNA and CDR2 YSLEER. The immunoSEQ Assay, a bias-controlled multiplex PCR, was used to amplify TCRbeta CDR3 regions from genomic DNA. The paper's data handling went like this. Within the assay, amplification of reference gene primers was used to estimate how many nucleated cells each sample contained. To quantify the absolute abundance of each unique TCRbeta CDR3 rearrangement, sequence reads were collapsed and filtered. For each sample, productive Simpson clonality was calculated as the square root of Simpson's diversity index over productive rearrangements. TCRdb stores this immuneACCESS table with in-frame sequences only. Part of the clones is absent; in the studies checked, under half of the shortfall reflects unresolved V genes, and no reason is known for the rest. For V, J and clone size, that table is used; D and trimming come from the DNA. In this sample the table shows tens of thousands of clones, about 80% of which occur a single time. Together, the top ten hold 28% of the sample.

Overall study outcomes, separate from this receptor: How much clinical and demographic metadata was included differed by source and by participant, and the metadata was provided uncurated.

Source material: peripheral blood. The V gene is TRBV4-3 and the J gene is TRBJ2-3; TRBD1 matches 10 bases in the middle. The TCR was taken from a man between 70 and 80 years old with acute or convalescent COVID-19. DNA sequence: TGCGCCAGCAGCCAAGTGACAGGGGGCTCTCCTATAGATACGCAGTATTTT. Translated, it gives CASSQVTGGSPIDTQYF.